This T cell receptor (beta chain) was sequenced during a study of blood T cells in healthy people across ages. General study findings and limits: TCR beta diversity per million T cells fell roughly linearly with age.

Through a sample-barcoded 5' primer and a J-beta primer mix, a second PCR was run for roughly 6 to 11 cycles. Each cDNA was tagged by a template-switch adaptor containing 12 random nucleotides. MiXCR, run by TCRdb on the 5' RACE reads, gives a single entry per CDR3 protein. The repertoire consists of around 1,000,000 distinct CDR3 sequences, with about 25% occurring once and the leading ten covering approximately 0.75%. As for this clonotype: Its antigen is unknown.

Russia was home to the donors, healthy Caucasian individuals aged roughly 6 to 100. Germline CDR1 reads ENHRY; CDR2 reads SYGVKD. The trim removed 5 bases at V and 3 bases at J, leaving 9 bases unmatched. CDR3 length: 18 residues. The same data also contributed to another study, on T cells of mothers and their children. That paper notes: The second PCR used the M1S primer, and this primer added sample barcodes and 2-4 random nucleotides.

The V and J genes are TRBV10-3 and TRBJ2-6; TRBD2 aligns across 11 bases. The sample taken for sequencing was blood. The source of this sequence is a girl aged 2-10 years in good health. The CDR3 sequence is CAISNIAGGPDGANVLTF. For the CDR3, the DNA is TGTGCCATCAGTAACATAGCGGGGGGGCCCGATGGGGCCAACGTCCTGACTTTC.